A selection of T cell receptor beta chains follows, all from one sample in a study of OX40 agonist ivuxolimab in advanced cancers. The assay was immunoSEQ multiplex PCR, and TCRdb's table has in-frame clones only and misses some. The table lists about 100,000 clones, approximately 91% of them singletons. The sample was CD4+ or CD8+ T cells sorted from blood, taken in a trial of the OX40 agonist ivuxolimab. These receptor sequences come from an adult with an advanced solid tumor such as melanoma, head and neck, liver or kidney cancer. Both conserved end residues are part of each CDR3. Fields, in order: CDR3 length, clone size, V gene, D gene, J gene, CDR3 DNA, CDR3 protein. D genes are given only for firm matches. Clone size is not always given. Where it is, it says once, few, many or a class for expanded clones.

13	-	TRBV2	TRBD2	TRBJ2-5	TGTGCCAGCAGCCTGAGCGGGGGTGAGACCCAGTACTTC	CASSLSGGETQYF
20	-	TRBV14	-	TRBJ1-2	TGTGCCAGCAGCCAAAGTCTTCCCCTGGCGGGAACCACTACGGACTATGGCTACACCTTC	CASSQSLPLAGTTTDYGYTF
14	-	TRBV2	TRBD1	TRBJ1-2	TGTGCCAGCAGTGAACAGGGGGCAGAGGGCGGCTACACCTTC	CASSEQGAEGGYTF
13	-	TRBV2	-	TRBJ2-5	TGTGCCAGCAGTGAACTAGGGCAAGAGACCCAGTACTTC	CASSELGQETQYF
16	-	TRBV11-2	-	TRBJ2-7	TGTGCCAGCAGGAAAATTCGGGGCCGTACCGACTACGAGCAGTACTTC	CASRKIRGRTDYEQYF
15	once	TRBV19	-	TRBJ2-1	TGTGCCAGTACCCCAACAGGGAGGGCAGACCATGAGCAGTTCTTC	CASTPTGRADHEQFF
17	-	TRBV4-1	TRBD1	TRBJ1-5	TGCGCCAGCAGCCAAGCCCCAAGCGGACAGGCCTATCAGCCCCAGCATTTT	CASSQAPSGQAYQPQHF
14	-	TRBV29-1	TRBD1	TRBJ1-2	TGCAGCGTTGAAGACCGGACAGGGGGTTATGGCTACACCTTC	CSVEDRTGGYGYTF
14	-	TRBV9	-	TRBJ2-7	TGTGCCAGCAGCGTCTCAGATGGGCCCTACGAGCAGTACTTC	CASSVSDGPYEQYF
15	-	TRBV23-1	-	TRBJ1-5	TGCGCCAGCAGTCAAAAGGTATGCGGGAATCAGCCCCAGCATTTT	CASSQKVCGNQPQHF
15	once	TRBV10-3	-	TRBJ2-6	TGTGCCATCAGTGAGCGTGGAGCTGGGGCCAACGTCCTGACTTTC	CAISERGAGANVLTF
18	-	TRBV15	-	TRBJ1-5	TGTGCCACCAGCAGAAGATCTGGGACGGTAGATAGCAATCAGCCCCAGCATTTT	CATSRRSGTVDSNQPQHF
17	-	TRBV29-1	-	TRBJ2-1	TGCAGCCCAATGACTAGTTTGGGGGGTAGACCGTACAATGAGCAGTTCTTC	CSPMTSLGGRPYNEQFF
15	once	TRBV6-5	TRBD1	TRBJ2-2	TGTGCCAGCAGTTACGTACAGGGGGCGACCGGGGAGCTGTTTTTT	CASSYVQGATGELFF
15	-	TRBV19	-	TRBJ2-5	TGTGCCAGTAGTATGGTTCCCGCCGGTTTAGAGACCCAGTACTTC	CASSMVPAGLETQYF
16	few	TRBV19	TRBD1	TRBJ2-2	TGTGCCAGTAGTCAAGGGACAGGAGCGAACACCGGGGAGCTGTTTTTT	CASSQGTGANTGELFF
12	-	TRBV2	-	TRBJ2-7	TGTGCCAGCAGTGAAACCTCCTACGAGCAGTACTTC	CASSETSYEQYF
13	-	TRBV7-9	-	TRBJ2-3	TGTGCCAGCAGCTTCCTGGCGGGGGATACGCAGTATTTT	CASSFLAGDTQYF
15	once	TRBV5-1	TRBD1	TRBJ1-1	TGCGCCAGCAGCGTGGCGGGACAGCGAAACACTGAAGCTTTCTTT	CASSVAGQRNTEAFF
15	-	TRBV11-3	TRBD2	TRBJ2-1	TGTGCCAGCAGCTTAGATGGCGGGAGGGCCGTTGAGCAGTTCTTC	CASSLDGGRAVEQFF
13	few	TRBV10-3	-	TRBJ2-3	TGTGCCATCAGCGGATTTAGCACAGATACGCAGTATTTT	CAISGFSTDTQYF
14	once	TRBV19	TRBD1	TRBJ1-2	TGTGCCAGTAGCGACAGGGGAGTAAACTATGGCTACACCTTC	CASSDRGVNYGYTF
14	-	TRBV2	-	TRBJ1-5	TGTGCCAGCAGACCCACTGGGAGCAATCAGCCCCAGCATTTT	CASRPTGSNQPQHF
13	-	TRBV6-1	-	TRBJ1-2	TGTGCCAGCAGTGAGCGGGTCCTCTATGGCTACACCTTC	CASSERVLYGYTF
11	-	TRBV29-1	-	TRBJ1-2	TGCAGCGTTGATAGAGGGATTGGCTACACCTTC	CSVDRGIGYTF
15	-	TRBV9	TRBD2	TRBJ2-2	TGTGCCAGCGGAACACTAGCGGGGGGCACCGGGGAGCTGTTTTTT	CASGTLAGGTGELFF
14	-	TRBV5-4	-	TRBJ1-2	TGTGCCAGCAGCTCAAGGGACGGGATCTATGGCTACACCTTC	CASSSRDGIYGYTF
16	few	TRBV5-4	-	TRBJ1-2	TGTGCCAGCAGCTTGGCCGGTGGAGGGGTTAACTATGGCTACACCTTC	CASSLAGGGVNYGYTF
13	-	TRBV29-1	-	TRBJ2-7	TGCAGCGTTGTGGGGGACCGACGGGCCGAGCAGTACTTC	CSVVGDRRAEQYF
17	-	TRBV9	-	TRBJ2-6	TGTGCCAGCAGCCCTCGACAGGTTCTCTCTGGGGCCAACGTCCTGACTTTC	CASSPRQVLSGANVLTF
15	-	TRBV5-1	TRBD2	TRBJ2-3	TGCGCCAGCAGCGACACTAGCGGCAGCACAGATACGCAGTATTTT	CASSDTSGSTDTQYF
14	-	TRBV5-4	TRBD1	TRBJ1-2	TGTGCCAGCAGCCCAGGGGGGACAACTAATGGCTACACCTTC	CASSPGGTTNGYTF
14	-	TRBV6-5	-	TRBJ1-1	TGTGCCAGCAGTTACGGGCAGAAGAACACTGAAGCTTTCTTT	CASSYGQKNTEAFF
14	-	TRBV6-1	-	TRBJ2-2	TGTGCCAGCAGTGAATGGGGAGGAACCGGGGAGCTGTTTTTT	CASSEWGGTGELFF
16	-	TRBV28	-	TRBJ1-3	TGTGCCAGCATCGGAGCGGGGCAGATCTCTGGAAACACCATATATTTT	CASIGAGQISGNTIYF
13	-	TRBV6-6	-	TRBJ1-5	TGTGCCAGCAGGGCAGGGGTTAATCAGCCCCAGCATTTT	CASRAGVNQPQHF
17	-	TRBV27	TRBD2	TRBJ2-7	TGTGCCAGCAGTTTATCGCCCCCCGGGACTAGCTTCTACGAGCAGTACTTC	CASSLSPPGTSFYEQYF
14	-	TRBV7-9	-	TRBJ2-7	TGTGCCAGCAGCCCCTGGGGGAGCTCCTACGAGCAGTACTTC	CASSPWGSSYEQYF
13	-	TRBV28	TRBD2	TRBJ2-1	TGTGCCAGCAGTCTCGGTAGCGGGAGAGAGCAGTTCTTC	CASSLGSGREQFF
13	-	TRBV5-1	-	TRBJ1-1	TGCGCCAGCAGAGTAAGGGTCGTTGGTGAAGCTTTCTTT	CASRVRVVGEAFF
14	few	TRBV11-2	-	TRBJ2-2	TGTGCCAGCAGCTTAATCCGGGGCACCGGGGAGCTGTTTTTT	CASSLIRGTGELFF
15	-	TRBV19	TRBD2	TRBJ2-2	TGTGCCAGTAGTCCGGGACTAGCGGGAGCCGGGGAGCTGTTTTTT	CASSPGLAGAGELFF
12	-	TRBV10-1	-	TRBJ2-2	TGCGCCAGCAGTGACCCTCTCGGGGAGCTGTTTTTT	CASSDPLGELFF
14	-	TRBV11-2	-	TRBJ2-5	TGTGCCAGCAGCTTAGATGGGGGACGAAAGACCCAGTACTTC	CASSLDGGRKTQYF
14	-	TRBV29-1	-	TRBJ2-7	TGCAGCGTTGGGGTGAGGGCCACCACCTACGAGCAGTACTTC	CSVGVRATTYEQYF
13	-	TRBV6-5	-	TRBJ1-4	TGTGCCAGTTCGTACACAACTAATGAAAAACTGTTTTTT	CASSYTTNEKLFF
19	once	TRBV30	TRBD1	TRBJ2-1	TGTGCCTGGGCCACCCCGGGACAGGGAGGGGTTAATTCCTACAATGAGCAGTTCTTC	CAWATPGQGGVNSYNEQFF
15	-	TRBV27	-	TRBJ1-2	TGTGCCAGCAGTTTATATCCTGACACGGGCTATGGCTACACCTTC	CASSLYPDTGYGYTF
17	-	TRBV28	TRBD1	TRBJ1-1	TGTGCCAGCACTTCGGCTGGACAGGGCGGGGGGCAAACTGAAGCTTTCTTT	CASTSAGQGGGQTEAFF
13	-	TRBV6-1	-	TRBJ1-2	TGTGCCAGCAGTGAGGGGTGGTACTATGGCTACACCTTC	CASSEGWYYGYTF
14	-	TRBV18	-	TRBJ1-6	TGTGCCAGCTCACCATCTACAGGGAGTTCACCCCTCCACTTT	CASSPSTGSSPLHF
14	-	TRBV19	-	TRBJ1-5	TGTGCCAGTAGTATCGGGAGGGGTGATCAGCCCCAGCATTTT	CASSIGRGDQPQHF
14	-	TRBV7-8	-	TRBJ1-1	TGTGCCAGCAGCTTAGCACGGCTGGGCACTGAAGCTTTCTTT	CASSLARLGTEAFF
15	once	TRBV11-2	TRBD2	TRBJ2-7	TGTGCCAGCAGCGTAGGGACTAGCGGCACCTACGAGCAGTACTTC	CASSVGTSGTYEQYF
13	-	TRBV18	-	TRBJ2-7	TGTGCCAGCTCCGCAACAGGGTCCTACGAGCAGTACTTC	CASSATGSYEQYF
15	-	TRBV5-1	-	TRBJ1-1	TGCGCCAGCAGCTCAGGGTTTAATGGGGACACTGAAGCTTTCTTT	CASSSGFNGDTEAFF
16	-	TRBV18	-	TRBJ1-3	TGTGCCAGCTCACCCAAGGCGCCGAACTCTGGAAACACCATATATTTT	CASSPKAPNSGNTIYF